This TCR beta chain was sequenced in a study of cytomegalovirus exposure and HLA in healthy donors. This CDR3 has 15 residues. CDR1 is SGDLS, CDR2 YYNGEE, per germline. V dropped 4 bases and J dropped 8 bases, with 21 bases sitting between them. Study findings and constraints: Specific recognition of CMV antigens was confirmed in vitro for a few chains (all CMV-associated).

The study ran its PCR with 60 Vbeta and 13 Jbeta primers. Here immunoSEQ multiplex PCR was the method, and the copy in TCRdb shows in-frame clones only, minus some. Here the sample table reports about 52,000 clones. Of note for this clone: Antigen specificity is unknown.

The sample comprised PBMCs. The chain carries TRBV9 and TRBJ1-2; D is unresolved. The origin of this receptor is a woman aged 45-59 years in good health and CMV-seropositive. CDR3 sequence (DNA): TGTGCCAGCAGCCCGAGCGGATTGGGCCTGAGAGGCTACACCTTC. Translation: CASSPSGLGLRGYTF.